This TCR beta chain is drawn from a study of blood T cell repertoires in COVID-19. On the study more broadly: The analysed material was cDNA or gDNA that came from T cells, B-cell-depleted T cells, or PBMCs.

Donors of Cohort 3 who recovered were those that had two negative PCRs, clearance, or symptom resolution. The protocol was immunoSEQ multiplex PCR, while the TCRdb copy is restricted to in-frame clones and leaves out a portion. The table shows approximately 300,000 clones, with roughly nine tenths occurring only once. This CDR3 spans 14 amino acids. In germline, CDR1 is LNHDA, CDR2 SQIVND (reference sequence). The ends were cut back, 6 bases at V and 4 bases at J, with 12 bases in the middle. The TCR comes from a woman aged 25-40 years who had recovered from COVID-19. The chain combines TRBV19 with TRBJ2-2, with D perhaps TRBD1 (6 bases). Sequences were obtained from PBMCs or T cells enriched from blood (not recorded which). The chain's CDR3 is CASSGTLSTGELFF. As DNA, the CDR3 is TGTGCCAGTAGCGGGACACTTTCCACCGGGGAGCTGTTTTTT.